This TCR beta chain was recovered during a study of shared clonotypes between healthy human individuals. In the naive CD8 group, cells lacked CD45RO and were positively selected for CCR7, so terminally differentiated effector memory CD45RA+ cells were left out. Each donor was a Caucasian adult residing in Nashville, Tennessee. In the original processing: ImmunoSEQ gave junction-only sequences without quality scores, so filtering differed. Measured with immunoSEQ multiplex PCR; TCRdb has only the in-frame clones, and not every one. From that table come the V and J calls and clone size; the DNA was used to work out D and trimming. Altogether hundreds of thousands of clones are present, around 95% being singletons, with the ten largest covering around 0.11%. V was cut by 5 bases and J by 2 bases, with 10 bases left in between. The CDR3 has 13 amino acids. CDR1 LNHDA and CDR2 SQIVND come from the germline V gene (reference sequence).

This receptor was taken from a woman younger than 45 in good health. This chain joins TRBV19 and TRBJ2-7, with D possibly matching TRBD2 (5 bases). Specimen: naive CD8+ T cells sorted from blood. Here the CDR3 reads CASSFQLAYEQYF. Here the CDR3 DNA reads TGTGCCAGTAGTTTCCAACTAGCCTACGAGCAGTACTTC.